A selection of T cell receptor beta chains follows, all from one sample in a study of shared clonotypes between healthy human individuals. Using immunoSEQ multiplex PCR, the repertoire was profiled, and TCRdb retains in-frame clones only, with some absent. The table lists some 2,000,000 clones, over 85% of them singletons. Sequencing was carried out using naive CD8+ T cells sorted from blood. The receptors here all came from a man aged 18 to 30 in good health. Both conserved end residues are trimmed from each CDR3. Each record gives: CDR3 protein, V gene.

AISEAGGPHEQY | TRBV10-3
ASSPGTQTPNYGYT | TRBV13
ASSLDGGQVGTDTQY | TRBV11-2
ASSLGSGTRWGAF | TRBV11-2
ASSLEWGSSYEQY | TRBV11-2
ASSLAPGQRETQY | TRBV5-1
ASSYNQGIYEQY | TRBV6-5
ASEAHLTYEQY | TRBV6-1
ASSLGQGNTEAF | TRBV28
ASSPEGGAGYGYT | TRBV5-1
ASSTAVGYNEQF | TRBV27
AWKSESRETQY | TRBV30
ASSPGTGGLNEQF | TRBV5-4
ASSQTENSYGYT | TRBV5-6
ASSDGPEQF | TRBV10-1
ASSQVGNEQF | TRBV4-1
ASALAPGGDEQY | TRBV6-5
ASSPIDLGNTIY | TRBV14
ASSAGAGLAEQY | TRBV9
ASSPGGDTDTQY | TRBV9
ASREGPNTGELF | TRBV5-4
ASSVWEREYEQF | TRBV2
ASSPILNQYANTGELF | TRBV7-9
ASSGEVGRNGYT | TRBV7-9
AISEGTDNQPQH | TRBV10-3
ASSQFMNTEAF | TRBV14
ASRDTQETQY | TRBV4-1
ASSPRGAEQF | TRBV27
ASSQELSGIRYNEQF | TRBV14
ASSQEEREGLRNIQY | TRBV4-1
ASSSTTARHT | TRBV28
ASSFGTNLGDTQY | TRBV9
AWSDNLRDSKFSEKLF | TRBV30
SVPGQGSSGNTIY | TRBV29-1
ASSAATSGGRFQETQY | TRBV7-9
ASSPMLSYEQY | TRBV27
ASSPRGGPPYEQY | TRBV19
ASSFGGTGYEQY | TRBV27
ASNGGMGDTQY | TRBV27
ASTDFTGVGEKLF | TRBV7-9
ASGGDYGYT | TRBV9
ASSLLASGEDNEQF | TRBV7-2
ASSLRGSPSYEQY | TRBV13
ASSPSQGGRTYEQY | TRBV27
ASSEGDGLAATYEQY | TRBV2
ASSFDRSQPQH | TRBV13
ASSPDRTAYNEQF | TRBV2
ASSQLSGGAKETQY | TRBV14
ASSWVAGVADEQY | TRBV11-2